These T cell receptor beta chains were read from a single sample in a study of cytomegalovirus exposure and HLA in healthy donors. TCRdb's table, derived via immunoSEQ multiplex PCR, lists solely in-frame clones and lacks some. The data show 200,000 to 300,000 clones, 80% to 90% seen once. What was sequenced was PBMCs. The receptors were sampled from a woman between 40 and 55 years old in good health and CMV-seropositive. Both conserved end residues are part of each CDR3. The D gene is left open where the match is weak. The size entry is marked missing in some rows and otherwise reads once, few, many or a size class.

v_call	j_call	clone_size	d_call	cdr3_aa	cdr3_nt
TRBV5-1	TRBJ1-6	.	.	CASSSNPQGNSPLHF	TGCGCCAGCAGCTCCAACCCCCAGGGCAATTCACCCCTCCACTTT
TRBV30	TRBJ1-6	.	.	CAWRGGLTYNSPLHF	TGTGCCTGGAGGGGAGGTCTAACCTATAATTCACCCCTCCACTTT
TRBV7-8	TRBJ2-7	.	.	CASRNPPGREQYF	TGTGCCAGCAGAAACCCACCAGGGCGCGAGCAGTACTTC
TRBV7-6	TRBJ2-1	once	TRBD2	CASSLGPSGRAGNEQFF	TGTGCCAGCAGCTTAGGACCTAGCGGGAGGGCCGGCAATGAGCAGTTCTTC
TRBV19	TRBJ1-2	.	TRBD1	CASSILGQTAGYTF	TGTGCCAGTAGTATCTTGGGACAGACAGCCGGCTACACCTTC
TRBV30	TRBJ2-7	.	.	CAWSASSSYGQYF	TGTGCCTGGAGTGCGAGTTCATCCTACGGGCAGTACTTC
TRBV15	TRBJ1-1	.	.	CATSRPAGFLGETEAFF	TGTGCCACCAGCAGGCCAGCAGGGTTTCTTGGCGAGACTGAAGCTTTCTTT
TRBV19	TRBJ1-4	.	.	CASTGQGLEKLFF	TGTGCCAGTACAGGGCAGGGTTTGGAAAAACTGTTTTTT
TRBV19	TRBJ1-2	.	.	CASSIGNRNYGYTF	TGTGCCAGTAGTATAGGTAACAGAAACTATGGCTACACCTTC
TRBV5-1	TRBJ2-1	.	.	CASSALWTVSSYNEQFF	TGCGCCAGCAGCGCGCTGTGGACAGTTAGCTCCTACAATGAGCAGTTCTTC
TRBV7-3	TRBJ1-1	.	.	CASSLQGYTEAFF	TGTGCCAGCAGCCTACAGGGCTACACTGAAGCTTTCTTT